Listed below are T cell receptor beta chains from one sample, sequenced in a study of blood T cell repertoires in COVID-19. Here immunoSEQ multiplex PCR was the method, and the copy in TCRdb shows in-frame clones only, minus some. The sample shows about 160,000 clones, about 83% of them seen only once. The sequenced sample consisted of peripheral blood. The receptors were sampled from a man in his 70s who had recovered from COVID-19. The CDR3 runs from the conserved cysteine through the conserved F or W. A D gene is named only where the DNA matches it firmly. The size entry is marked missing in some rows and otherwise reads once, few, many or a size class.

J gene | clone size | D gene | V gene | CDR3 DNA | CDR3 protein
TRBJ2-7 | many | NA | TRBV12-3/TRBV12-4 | TGTGCCAGCACGCGGGGCTACGAGCAGTACTTC | CASTRGYEQYF
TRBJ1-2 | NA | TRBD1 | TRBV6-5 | TGTGCCAGCAGTCACGACAGGGTTTCCTATGGCTACACCTTC | CASSHDRVSYGYTF
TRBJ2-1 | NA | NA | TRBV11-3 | TGTGCCAGCAGCAGAGGGGGCAATGAGCAGTTCTTC | CASSRGGNEQFF
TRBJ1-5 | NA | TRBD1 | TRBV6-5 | TGTGCCAGCAGTTTTGACAGGGCCAGGGGCCAGCCCCAGCATTTT | CASSFDRARGQPQHF
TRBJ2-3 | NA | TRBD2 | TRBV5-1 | TGCGCCAGCAGCTTGAATCCTAGCGGTAGCACAGATACGCAGTATTTT | CASSLNPSGSTDTQYF
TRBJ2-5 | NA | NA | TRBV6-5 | TGTGCCAGCAGTATTAGCGGAAATCAAGAGACCCAGTACTTC | CASSISGNQETQYF
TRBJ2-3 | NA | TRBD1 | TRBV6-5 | TGTGCCAGCAGCCGACAGGCAGGGGGAACAGATACGCAGTATTTT | CASSRQAGGTDTQYF
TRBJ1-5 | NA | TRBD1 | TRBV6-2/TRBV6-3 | TGTGCCAGCAGTGACCGACAGGGCATTCAGCCCCAGCATTTT | CASSDRQGIQPQHF
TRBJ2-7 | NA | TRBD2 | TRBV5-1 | TGCGCCAGCAGCGCGGGGCACACAGGGAGCGGACTAGCGGTATACGAGCAGTACTTC | CASSAGHTGSGLAVYEQYF
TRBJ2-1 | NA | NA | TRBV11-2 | TGTGCCAGCAGCTTAGATCGGGGAGGTGAGCAGTTCTTC | CASSLDRGGEQFF
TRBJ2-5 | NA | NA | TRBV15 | TGTGCCACCAGGAAGCAGGGGGGAGGTGAGACCCAGTACTTC | CATRKQGGGETQYF
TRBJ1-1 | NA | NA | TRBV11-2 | TGTGCCAGCAGCTTAATTGGGCCGGGAACTGAAGCTTTCTTT | CASSLIGPGTEAFF
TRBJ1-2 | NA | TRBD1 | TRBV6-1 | TGTGCCAGCAGTGGTCCCGGGACAGGGTTTAACTATGGCTACACCTTC | CASSGPGTGFNYGYTF
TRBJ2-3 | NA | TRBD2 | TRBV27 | TGTGCCAGCAGTTTGTGGACGGGGGGGACAGATACGCAGTATTTT | CASSLWTGGTDTQYF
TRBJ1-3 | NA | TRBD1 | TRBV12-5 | TGTGCTAGTGGAGGGGGACAGGAGAGCTCTGGAAACACCATATATTTT | CASGGGQESSGNTIYF
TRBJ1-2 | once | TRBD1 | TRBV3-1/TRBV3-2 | TGTGCCAGCAGCCAAGATGCTGGGACAGGGGTGAACGGCTACACCTTC | CASSQDAGTGVNGYTF
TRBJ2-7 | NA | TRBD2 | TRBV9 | TGTGCCAGCAGCGTGGGGACTAGCCGATTCGAGCAGTACTTC | CASSVGTSRFEQYF
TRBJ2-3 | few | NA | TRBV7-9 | TGTGCCAGCAGCTTAGGCCGAGACAGGCTGACAGATACGCAGTATTTT | CASSLGRDRLTDTQYF
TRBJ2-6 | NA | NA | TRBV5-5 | TGTGCCAGCAGCTCCGGTCGGGACATCCTCTCTGGGGCCAACGTCCTGACTTTC | CASSSGRDILSGANVLTF
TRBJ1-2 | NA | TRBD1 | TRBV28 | TGTGCCAGCAGCGCCCCGACAGGGATGTATGGCTACACCTTC | CASSAPTGMYGYTF
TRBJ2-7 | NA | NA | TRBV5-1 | TGCGCCAGCAGCTTGGGGCAGGGATACGACGAGCAGTACTTC | CASSLGQGYDEQYF
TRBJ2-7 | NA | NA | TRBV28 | TGTGCCAGCAGTTTCATAGTACAGGGATCGAACGAGCAGTACTTC | CASSFIVQGSNEQYF